This passage covers 13 T cell receptor beta chains from one sample sequenced in a study of T-cell reconstitution after alpha-beta-depleted transplantation in children (dated by TCRdb to the mid-2010s). This sample's treatment or condition label indicates: allogeneic hematopoietic cell transplantation with graft depleted of TCRalphabeta T cells and CD19 B cells. The protocol used for the library was PCR. TCRdb lists the instrument as Illumina HiSeq 2500. TCR library preparation used molecular barcoding, with unique molecular identifiers applied to normalize quantification of the TCRbeta repertoire. TCRdb itself trimmed the public reads at Q25 with fastp, ran MiXCR and retained productive beta chains. Rows matching on CDR3 protein sequence are summarized as one entry with the most common DNA and genes. The sample has about 200,000 distinct CDR3 sequences on record, about 6% of them singletons. The ten most abundant clones make up 4.5% of the sample.

The sequenced sample was PBMCs, obtained before TCRalphabeta/CD19-depleted stem cell transplant. Every receptor here comes from a girl less than two years old with combined immunodeficiency, due to receive a stem cell transplant.

This clonotype has at least ten counts. This chain links TRBV7-9 with TRBJ2-1; D perhaps matches TRBD1 (5 bases). In germline, CDR1 is SEHNR, CDR2 FQNEAQ (reference sequence). The ends were cut back, 1 base at V and 2 bases at J, with 15 bases in the middle. This CDR3 has 17 residues. CDR3 DNA: TGTGCCAGCAGCTTAGTCGGTACCCCAGGGCCCTACAATGAGCAGTTCTTC. It is translated as CASSLVGTPGPYNEQFF. Full variable domain (missing parts from reference TRBV7-9 and TRBJ2-1): DTGVSQNPRHKITKRGQNVTFRCDPISEHNRLYWYRQTLGQGPEFLTYFQNEAQLEKSRLLSDRFSAERPKGSFSTLEIQRTEQGDSAMYLCASSLVGTPGPYNEQFFGPGTRLTVL.

This clonotype was detected ten times or more. The chain links TRBV7-8 to TRBJ1-3; TRBD1 aligns across 7 bases. Germline CDR1 and CDR2: SGHVS and FQNEAQ. This CDR3 comprises 15 residues. Losses at the gene ends were 1 base for V and 3 bases for J; bases not matched to a gene: 3. CDR3 amino acids: CASSLDRDSGNTIYF. The CDR3 DNA reads TGTGCCAGCAGCTTAGACCGGGACAGTGGAAACACCATATATTTT.

This clonotype was seen ten or more times. This chain joins TRBV12-3 or TRBV12-4 and TRBJ1-3; 9 bases map to TRBD1. J was trimmed by 5 bases and V by 3 bases; bases with no gene match: 5. The CDR3 consists of 15 residues. For the CDR3, the DNA is TGTGCCAGCAGTTTCTCCGACAGGGGGAGAAACACCATATATTTT. This sequence encodes CASSFSDRGRNTIYF.

The sample holds many counts of this clonotype. The chain uses TRBV3-1 and TRBJ2-1, with TRBD2 identical over 12 bases. The trim removed 1 base at V and 0 bases at J, leaving 10 bases unmatched. Germline assignment: CDR1 LGHDT and CDR2 YNNKEL (reference sequence). CDR3 length equals 20 residues. CDR3 sequence reads: CASSQGGTSGLEFSYNEQFF. DNA for the CDR3: TGTGCCAGCAGCCAAGGCGGGACTAGCGGGTTGGAATTCTCCTACAATGAGCAGTTCTTC.

This clonotype was recorded at least ten times. The chain joins TRBV10-3 to TRBJ1-1; D is undetermined. The CDR3 covers 13 residues. Trimming stripped 3 bases from V and 6 bases from J, with 11 bases between. The germline gives CDR1 ENHRY, CDR2 SYGVKD. CDR3 loop: CAISERQEAEAFF. As DNA, the CDR3 is TGTGCCATCAGTGAAAGGCAGGAGGCTGAAGCTTTCTTT.

The sample holds many counts of this clonotype. This chain links TRBV3-1 with TRBJ2-3; TRBD2 aligns across 8 bases. This CDR3 contains 17 residues. The germline V gene has CDR1 LGHDT and CDR2 YNNKEL (reference sequence). The V and J ends lost 0 bases and 2 bases, in that order; junction bases with no gene match: 7. CDR3 sequence: CASSQDLAGGVTDTQYF. CDR3 bases: TGTGCCAGCAGCCAAGATCTCGCGGGGGGCGTCACAGATACGCAGTATTTT.

This clonotype appeared many times. The J gene is TRBJ2-1, the V gene TRBV20-1; D unclear. Germline CDR1 DFQATT, CDR2 SNEGSKA (reference sequence). This CDR3 has 11 amino acids. V was trimmed by 4 bases and J by 7 bases, leaving 8 bases between them. The chain's CDR3 is CSANWVNEQFF. CDR3 nucleotide sequence: TGCAGTGCTAATTGGGTAAATGAGCAGTTCTTC.

Ten or more counts support this clonotype. This chain connects TRBV29-1 to TRBJ1-1; tentatively, D is TRBD1 (5 bases). The CDR3 is 14 amino acids. CDR1 and CDR2 from the germline V gene are SQVTM and ANQGSEA. V was cut by 1 base and J by 0 bases, with 9 bases left in between. The CDR3 nucleotides read TGCAGCGTTGAAGGGGGCCTCCTGAACACTGAAGCTTTCTTT. Translating gives CSVEGGLLNTEAFF.

Ten or more counts support this clonotype. The rearrangement uses TRBV4-3 and TRBJ2-1; 14 nucleotides align to TRBD2. Losses at the gene ends were 2 bases for V and 7 bases for J; bases not matched to a gene: 10. This CDR3 region has 18 residues. CDR1 and CDR2 (germline): LGHNA, YSLEER. This chain's CDR3 is CASSQHRLAGGPRNEQFF. CDR3 bases: TGCGCCAGCAGCCAACACAGACTAGCGGGAGGGCCACGGAATGAGCAGTTCTTC.

This clonotype was counted ten times or more. As DNA, the CDR3 is TGTGCCAGCAGCCAAGCTGGTGACTACCAAGAGACCCAGTACTTC. Protein: CASSQAGDYQETQYF. This chain connects TRBV3-1 to TRBJ2-5, with D unresolved. The germline CDR1 and CDR2 sequences are LGHDT and YNNKEL (reference sequence). The CDR3 has 15 residues. Between the trimmed V and J ends, which lost 1 base and 0 bases, there was a span of 9 bases.

V gene TRBV12-2 combines with J gene TRBJ1-2. TRBV12-2 constitutes a pseudogene. The CDR3 is 14 residues long. The CDR3 coding sequence is TGTGCAAGTCGCTCTTACGAACAGTCTTATGGCTACACCTTC. Protein: CASRSYEQSYGYTF.

Turning to this clonotype: A much larger clonotype is one base distant, so this may be a read error. CDR3 sequence (DNA): TGTGCCAGCAGCCCTAAACCGTCAGCCCCCTACGGGCAGTACTTC. It encodes CASSPKPSAPYGQYF. V gene TRBV11-2 combines with J gene TRBJ2-7; no definite D call. Looked up from germline, CDR1 is SGHAT and CDR2 is FQNNGV. The CDR3 totals 15 residues.

This clonotype was picked up many times. CDR3 nucleotide sequence: TGCAGCGTTGAAATCTGGATGCGGGAGTCAGCTAACAATGAGCAGTTCTTC. Protein sequence: CSVEIWMRESANNEQFF. The chain joins TRBV29-1 to TRBJ2-1; the match to TRBD2 covers 7 bases. Unmatched junction bases numbered 15, after V lost 2 bases and J lost 5 bases. The CDR3 is 17 amino acids. Germline V gene data show CDR1 as SQVTM and CDR2 as ANQGSEA.